The 31 T cell receptor beta chains below were found in one sample sequenced in a study of patients and donors after allogeneic stem cell transplantation. TCRdb redid the calling of the RT-PCR reads with MiXCR, one entry per CDR3 protein. Of about 87,000 distinct CDR3 sequences listed, around 5% are singletons. The sample comprised blood, either unsorted or a sorted T cell fraction (not recorded which). The origin of the receptors is a human donor who was either an allogeneic HSCT recipient or a stem cell or donor lymphocyte infusion donor (not recorded which). It is not recorded whose cells these are; they may come from a transplant donor.

This clonotype was picked up many times. The chain couples TRBV20-1 to TRBJ2-5; the D is unclear. V lost 0 bases and J 1 base, leaving 12 bases between the germline ends. The CDR3 has 15 residues. The germline CDR1 and CDR2 sequences are DFQATT and SNEGSKA (reference sequence). The DNA of the CDR3 is TGCAGTGCTAGAGATTGGCTGGTACTCCAAGAGACCCAGTACTTC. Its protein product is CSARDWLVLQETQYF.

Ten or more counts support this clonotype. The chain joins TRBV12-3 or TRBV12-4 to TRBJ2-1, with 9 positions matching TRBD2. The CDR3 extends over 17 amino acids. Trimming cost V 3 bases and J 9 bases; bases outside gene matches: 15. The CDR3 reads CASSFGRSGRRDGEQFF. CDR3 bases: TGTGCCAGCAGTTTCGGGCGGAGCGGGAGGCGAGATGGTGAGCAGTTCTTC.

The sample holds many counts of this clonotype. CDR3 sequence reads: CASGTPLSGANVLTF. The CDR3 coding sequence is TGTGCCAGCGGGACACCCCTCTCTGGGGCCAACGTCCTGACTTTC. The rearrangement links TRBV28 to TRBJ2-6; weak D call: TRBD1 (6 bases). Per germline, CDR1 MDHEN and CDR2 SYDVKM. V was pared by 8 bases and J by 0 bases, with 11 bases between. The CDR3 length is 15 residues.

Ten or more counts support this clonotype. The chain has TRBV5-5 and TRBJ2-2; 8 bases align to TRBD2. There are 15 residues in the CDR3. Trimming cost V 0 bases and J 7 bases; bases outside gene matches: 5. CDR1 and CDR2 (germline): SGHKS, YYEKEE (reference sequence). The CDR3 reads CASSLGAGAIGELFF. The CDR3, as DNA: TGTGCCAGCAGCTTGGGAGCGGGAGCGATCGGGGAGCTGTTTTTT.

This clonotype was counted at least ten times. The chain employs TRBV12-5 and TRBJ1-3; no definite D call. Trimming cost V 5 bases and J 0 bases, with 8 bases left between them. The CDR3 extends over 14 amino acids. Per the germline V gene, CDR1 is LGHNT and CDR2 is FRNRAP. CDR3 residues: CASGTSASGNTIYF. Here the CDR3 DNA reads TGTGCTAGTGGTACGTCGGCCTCTGGAAACACCATATATTTT.

This clonotype was detected ten times or more. The gene calls are TRBV20-1 and TRBJ2-1; perhaps TRBD2 as D (6 bases). The CDR3 is made up of 13 amino acids. CDR1 is DFQATT, CDR2 SNEGSKA, per germline (reference sequence). CDR3: CSPGSASYNEQFF. The CDR3 DNA reads as TGCAGCCCCGGGAGTGCGTCCTACAATGAGCAGTTCTTC.

This chain connects TRBV6-2 or TRBV6-3 to TRBJ1-2; 8 bases are shared with TRBD1. Germline trimming cut 6 bases from V and 8 bases from J; bases unmatched to any gene: 14. The CDR3 is 15 amino acids. Germline loops: CDR1 MNHEY, CDR2 SVGEGT. As DNA, the CDR3 is TGTGCCAGCAGCCGACCTCCGGACAGGGCCTTGGGCTACACCTTC. Translated: CASSRPPDRALGYTF.

This clonotype came up many times. The chain has TRBV20-1 and TRBJ2-7; D might be TRBD2 (5 bases). Germline V gene data show CDR1 as DFQATT and CDR2 as SNEGSKA (reference sequence). The ends were cut back, 5 bases at V and 4 bases at J, with 18 bases in the middle. The CDR3 totals 14 residues. The CDR3 sequence is CSAPGRGLRYEQYF. As DNA, the CDR3 is TGCAGTGCTCCGGGCCGGGGTCTCCGTTACGAGCAGTACTTC.

This clonotype was counted ten times or more. This chain joins TRBV12-3 or TRBV12-4 and TRBJ2-1, with 9 bases that match TRBD1. The CDR3 runs to 15 residues. Trimming cost V 5 bases and J 9 bases; bases outside gene matches: 11. The CDR3 DNA follows: TGTGCCAGCAGTATCGTCCGGGACAGGGTTAGTGAGCAGTTCTTC. This gives the protein CASSIVRDRVSEQFF.

This clonotype was observed many times. The chain employs TRBV19 and TRBJ2-1; D is unclear. V was cut by 5 bases and J by 5 bases, with 13 bases left in between. The CDR3 runs 14 residues. CDR1 and CDR2 from the germline V gene are LNHDA and SQIVND (reference sequence). CDR3 coding DNA: TGTGCCAGTAGTGAGGCGGCTACTCACAATGAGCAGTTCTTC. It is translated as CASSEAATHNEQFF.

This clonotype was recorded many times. The V and J genes are TRBV7-9 and TRBJ2-7; D uncertain. V was pared by 1 base and J by 4 bases, with 2 bases between. The CDR3 contains 11 residues. From germline, CDR1 is SEHNR and CDR2 FQNEAQ (reference sequence). The CDR3: CASSLEYEQYF. The CDR3 nucleotides are TGTGCCAGCAGCTTAGAGTACGAGCAGTACTTC.

There are a few counts of this clonotype. The V and J genes are TRBV20-1 and TRBJ2-5; D is unresolved. CDR3 size: 15 residues. The germline V gene has CDR1 DFQATT and CDR2 SNEGSKA (reference sequence). Trimming left V 6 bases short and J 7 bases short, with 24 bases between. The CDR3 region has the DNA TGCAGTGCCGCGCTCTCTAAAGGCCCAGTAAGGACCCAGTACTTC. Translation: CSAALSKGPVRTQYF.

The genes are TRBV5-1 and TRBJ2-3, with a possible D match to TRBD2 (5 bases). Germline CDR1 reads SGHRS; CDR2 reads YFSETQ. Trimming removed 0 bases from V and 3 bases from J, with 11 bases in between. The CDR3 runs 15 residues. CDR3 region: CASSLAPGMTDTQYF. CDR3 coding DNA: TGCGCCAGCAGCTTGGCCCCGGGGATGACAGATACGCAGTATTTT.

This clonotype was seen ten or more times. The chain combines TRBV30 with TRBJ2-2; either TRBD1 or TRBD2 may supply D (5 bases each). The CDR3 is 15 amino acids. Per the germline V gene, CDR1 is GTSNPN and CDR2 is SVGIG (reference sequence). Trimming took 4 bases from V and 4 from J, leaving 16 bases between them. The chain's CDR3 is CAWIKRGVRTGELFF. The CDR3, as DNA: TGTGCCTGGATCAAGAGAGGGGTGCGCACCGGGGAGCTGTTTTTT.

This clonotype came up many times. The chain employs TRBV5-1 and TRBJ2-7; 8 nucleotides align to TRBD2. V shed 9 bases and J 0 bases; nucleotides not matched to a gene: 8. Germline CDR1 and CDR2: SGHRS and YFSETQ. CDR3 length: 14 residues. As DNA, the CDR3 is TGCGCCACACGACTAGCGCCGAGCTCCTACGAGCAGTACTTC. Translating it yields CATRLAPSSYEQYF.

In its sample, this clonotype was seen many times. The rearrangement links TRBV9 to TRBJ2-5, with TRBD1 matching over 8 bases. The CDR3 totals 15 residues. Trimming removed 4 bases from V and 4 bases from J; junction bases left unmatched: 9. CDR1 and CDR2 from the germline V gene are SGDLS and YYNGEE. The CDR3 DNA is TGTGCCAGCAGCAGGGGACAGGACCCAGCAGAGACCCAGTACTTC. Residues: CASSRGQDPAETQYF.

The sample holds many counts of this clonotype. The chain employs TRBV20-1 and TRBJ2-5; 7 nucleotides line up with TRBD1. This CDR3 is 18 amino acids long. J gave up 2 bases and V 0 bases, and 15 bases lay outside the gene matches. Germline V gene sequence: CDR1 DFQATT, CDR2 SNEGSKA (reference sequence). The CDR3 sequence: CSARDLRGLARAQETQYF. The CDR3 coding sequence is TGCAGTGCTAGAGATCTGAGGGGGCTAGCCCGAGCTCAAGAGACCCAGTACTTC.

This chain joins TRBV5-4 and TRBJ2-3, with D perhaps matching TRBD2 (5 bases). CDR3 size: 16 residues. Germline CDR1 is SGHNT and CDR2 is YYREEE (reference sequence). The germline V and J ends were trimmed by 0 bases and 4 bases, with 15 bases remaining between them. In DNA form, the CDR3 reads TGTGCCAGCAGCTTGGGGGCGGGCGTTGGGGCAGATACGCAGTATTTT. Amino acids: CASSLGAGVGADTQYF.

This clonotype has at least ten counts. The chain is built from TRBV6-6 and TRBJ1-5; D is unresolved. The CDR3 consists of 13 residues. V dropped 10 bases and J dropped 4 bases, with 14 bases sitting between them. Germline V lookup: CDR1 MNHNY, CDR2 SVGAGI (reference sequence). CDR3 region: CATHSESNQPQHF. Here the CDR3 DNA reads TGTGCCACCCACTCGGAATCAAATCAGCCCCAGCATTTT.

This clonotype showed up many times. The V and J genes are TRBV20-1 and TRBJ2-5, with D perhaps matching TRBD1 (5 bases). This CDR3 is built from 14 residues. V lost 7 bases, J lost 0 bases, and 15 bases lay in between. CDR1 and CDR2 (germline): DFQATT, SNEGSKA (reference sequence). DNA of the CDR3: TGCAGTGGTCGTGGGGCGTTGAACCAAGAGACCCAGTACTTC. It codes for CSGRGALNQETQYF.

V gene TRBV5-4 combines with J gene TRBJ2-1; no definite D call. This CDR3 region has 16 residues. CDR1 is SGHNT and CDR2 is YYREEE in the germline V gene (reference sequence). V was shortened by 3 bases and J by 2 bases, with 15 bases between the two germline ends. CDR3 nucleotide sequence: TGTGCCAGCAGCTCGGCTTTAAGCCGTACCTACAATGAGCAGTTCTTC. Translated: CASSSALSRTYNEQFF.

This clonotype has a count of ten or more. The J gene is TRBJ2-2, the V gene TRBV5-1, with a weak D call TRBD1 (6 bases). The V and J ends lost 4 bases and 1 base respectively, with 8 bases between them. The germline gives CDR1 SGHRS, CDR2 YFSETQ. This CDR3 has 14 amino acids. CDR3 loop: CASSKTGNTGELFF. CDR3 nucleotide sequence: TGCGCCAGCAGCAAGACAGGGAACACCGGGGAGCTGTTTTTT.

This clonotype appeared a few times. This sequence joins TRBV7-6 and TRBJ2-1; 9 bases agree with TRBD2. V was pared by 5 bases and J by 10 bases, with 15 bases of the junction left unmatched. The CDR3 has 16 residues. In germline, CDR1 is SGHVS, CDR2 FNYEAQ. CDR3 residues: CASSLESAGGPGEQFF. DNA of the CDR3: TGTGCCAGCAGCCTAGAGAGTGCGGGAGGGCCGGGGGAGCAGTTCTTC.

This clonotype was detected a few times. The chain recombines TRBV4-2 with TRBJ2-7; D gene unclear. CDR3 length equals 15 residues. Germline-derived CDR1 and CDR2 are LGHNA and YNFKEQ. Trimming left V 4 bases short and J 0 bases short, with 13 bases between. DNA of the CDR3: TGTGCCAGCAGCCCCTCGCCTTCCTCCTCCTACGAGCAGTACTTC. Translating it yields CASSPSPSSSYEQYF.

This clonotype was picked up many times. The rearrangement uses TRBV3-1 and TRBJ2-1, with D hard to call. This CDR3 region has 14 residues. Between the trimmed V and J ends, which lost 0 bases and 10 bases, there was a span of 13 bases. The V gene's germline CDR1 is LGHDT and CDR2 YNNKEL (reference sequence). This CDR3 is CASSQDATSREQFF. CDR3 DNA sequence: TGTGCCAGCAGCCAAGACGCGACCTCGAGGGAGCAGTTCTTC.

The chain combines TRBV20-1 with TRBJ1-2; TRBD1 matches at 11 bases. V was clipped by 6 bases and J by 6 bases; unmatched bases: 12. Germline V gene sequence: CDR1 DFQATT, CDR2 SNEGSKA (reference sequence). The length of the CDR3 is 15 residues. The CDR3 DNA sequence: TGCAGTGCCCCGGGACAGGGGGAAATGGATCATGGCTACACCTTC. Protein sequence: CSAPGQGEMDHGYTF.

This clonotype occurred many times. This rearrangement joins TRBV11-2 to TRBJ1-1; a possible D gene is TRBD1 (5 bases). Trimming shortened V by 3 bases and J by 0 bases, and 11 bases separated the two germline ends. This CDR3 has 15 residues. Germline assignment: CDR1 SGHAT and CDR2 FQNNGV. CDR3 in DNA: TGTGCCAGCAGCTTTGACAGTTCGATGAACACTGAAGCTTTCTTT. Translated, it gives CASSFDSSMNTEAFF.

This chain links TRBV27 with TRBJ2-7, with D perhaps matching TRBD1 or TRBD2 (5 bases each). The germline V gene has CDR1 MNHEY and CDR2 SMNVEV (reference sequence). The CDR3 is made up of 15 amino acids. The V end lost 2 bases, the J end lost 1 base, and 12 bases lay between the germline ends. CDR3 protein: CASSLRGGPSYEQYF. CDR3 coding DNA: TGTGCCAGCAGTTTACGGGGCGGACCTTCCTACGAGCAGTACTTC.

This clonotype was counted many times. This sequence joins TRBV2 and TRBJ1-4, with TRBD1 matching over 9 bases. Trimming cost V 3 bases and J 8 bases; bases outside gene matches: 4. CDR1 is SNHLY and CDR2 is FYNNEI in the germline V gene. This CDR3 spans 14 amino acids. The CDR3 DNA reads TGTGCCAGCAGTGACCTGACAGGGGGGGAAAAACTGTTTTTT. It specifies CASSDLTGGEKLFF.

This clonotype was seen at least ten times. The chain carries TRBV9 and TRBJ2-1, with a possible D match to TRBD2 (5 bases). The CDR3 spans 15 residues. The V and J ends lost 0 bases and 10 bases respectively, with 17 bases between them. Germline values: CDR1 SGDLS, CDR2 YYNGEE. CDR3 nucleotide sequence: TGTGCCAGCAGCGTAGGAGCGGTACAGAGAATGGAGCAGTTCTTC. This codes for CASSVGAVQRMEQFF.

This clonotype was detected a few times. The chain links TRBV7-9 to TRBJ2-7; D tentatively fits TRBD1 or TRBD2 (5 bases each). Germline-derived CDR1 and CDR2 are SEHNR and FQNEAQ (reference sequence). The V end lost 8 bases, the J end lost 6 bases, and 14 bases lay between the germline ends. CDR3 size: 12 residues. CDR3 residues: CASAGRGVEQYF. For the CDR3, the DNA is TGTGCCAGCGCCGGGCGAGGGGTCGAGCAGTACTTC.